A selection of T cell receptor beta chains follows, all from one sample in a study of regulatory T cells in long-lasting Graves disease. Using its own MiXCR run on the multiplex PCR reads, TCRdb lists one record per CDR3 protein. The sample consists of approximately 500,000 distinct CDR3 sequences, about 22% of them appearing once. The specimen comprised peripheral blood mononuclear cells (PBMCs), sampled when the disease was refractory, from a patient treated with antithyroid drugs. These receptors came from a female donor with Graves disease. CDR3s include the opening cysteine and the closing phenylalanine or tryptophan. Fields, in order: clone size, D gene, J gene, V gene, CDR3 DNA, CDR3 protein. D genes are given only for firm matches. Size values are once, few and many counts, or a class for expanded clones, and some rows have none.

few	.	TRBJ2-5	TRBV20-1	TGCAGTGCCCGGGCGGAGCTCCTTTCCGAGACCCAGTACTTC	CSARAELLSETQYF
many	TRBD1	TRBJ1-4	TRBV6-2/TRBV6-3	TGTGCCAGCAGTTACCCCGAAGGGACAGGGGATGAAAAACTGTTTTTT	CASSYPEGTGDEKLFF
many	.	TRBJ2-3	TRBV7-2	TGTGCCAGCAGCCCCCCTCGGCAGGGCACAGATACGCAGTATTTT	CASSPPRQGTDTQYF
.	.	TRBJ2-5	TRBV7-2	TGTGCCAGCAGCTTAGCGCAACAGGGTAATGGAGAGACCCAGTACTTC	CASSLAQQGNGETQYF
many	TRBD2	TRBJ2-2	TRBV11-2	TGTGCCAGCAGCTTACGGAGCGGGGTTACCGGGGAGCTGTTTTTT	CASSLRSGVTGELFF
few	.	TRBJ2-5	TRBV5-8	TGTGCCAGCAGTTCCCAGCAGACCCAGTACTTC	CASSSQQTQYF
.	.	TRBJ1-1	TRBV6-2/TRBV6-3	TGTGCCAGCAGTTATCCCAGTTTGGATCCGCGTGGAGCTTGGGGCACTGAAGCTTTCTTT	CASSYPSLDPRGAWGTEAFF
few	.	TRBJ1-6	TRBV7-9	TGTGCCAGCAGCCGTTCCCGGGACCGCATTAATAATTCACCCCTCCACTTT	CASSRSRDRINNSPLHF
few	TRBD2	TRBJ2-5	TRBV7-2	TGTGCCAGCAGCCGTGTAGCGGGCCCTCAAGAGACCCAGTACTTC	CASSRVAGPQETQYF
few	TRBD1	TRBJ1-5	TRBV20-1	TGCAGTGCTGGTACAGGGGGGGGCAATCAGCCCCAGCATTTT	CSAGTGGGNQPQHF
few	.	TRBJ1-2	TRBV9	TGTGCCAGCAGCGTAAGTGGGACACTAAACTATGGCTACACCTTC	CASSVSGTLNYGYTF
many	.	TRBJ1-2	TRBV5-4	TGTGCCAGCAGCTCCCAACACAGGGTTAGCTACACCTTC	CASSSQHRVSYTF
few	.	TRBJ2-4	TRBV20-1	TGCAGTGCTAGTGACATCGGGTTTGACAAGAACATTCAGTACTTC	CSASDIGFDKNIQYF
.	.	TRBJ2-1	TRBV2	TGTGCCAGCCGAGGTGGGGTAACCAACTACAATGAGCAGTTCTTC	CASRGGVTNYNEQFF
few	.	TRBJ1-6	TRBV3-1	TGTGCCAGCAGCTCCGACAGCTCCCCGAATTCACCCCTCCACTTT	CASSSDSSPNSPLHF
many	.	TRBJ1-1	TRBV27	TGTGCCAGCGCCACCCATCACCTGGATGGGGCCATAAACACTGAAGCTTTCTTT	CASATHHLDGAINTEAFF
.	.	TRBJ1-4	TRBV7-9	TGTGCCAGCAGCCCGGCGGCGAATTGGGAAGAAAAACTGTTTTTT	CASSPAANWEEKLFF
.	TRBD1	TRBJ2-3	TRBV24-1	TGTGCCACCAGTGACCGCATGACAGGGGGCTTCGCAGATACGCAGTATTTT	CATSDRMTGGFADTQYF
few	TRBD1	TRBJ1-4	TRBV6-2/TRBV6-3	TGTGCCAGCAGTTCTGCGGGGGGACAGCCTAATGAAAAACTGTTTTTT	CASSSAGGQPNEKLFF
.	TRBD2	TRBJ2-7	TRBV29-1	TGCAGCGTGGCTGCTAGCGGGTTTTACGAGCAGTACTTC	CSVAASGFYEQYF
few	TRBD1	TRBJ2-4	TRBV7-9	TGTGCCAGCAGCGGAATGCGGACAGGGGAAAACATTCAGTACTTC	CASSGMRTGENIQYF
many	TRBD1	TRBJ1-2	TRBV28	TGTGCCAGCAGAGACCCGGGACAGGGCCATGGCTACACCTTC	CASRDPGQGHGYTF
few	.	TRBJ1-4	TRBV6-1	TGTGCCACCCAACGATTGTGGGGGGGTGAAAAACTGTTTTTT	CATQRLWGGEKLFF
.	.	TRBJ2-6	TRBV7-9	TGTGCCAGCAGCACCTCCCGGACTGGGGCCAACGTCCTGACTTTC	CASSTSRTGANVLTF
.	TRBD1	TRBJ1-4	TRBV5-1	TGCGCCAGCAGCCGTGGACAGGGGACTAATGAAAAACTGTTTTTT	CASSRGQGTNEKLFF
.	.	TRBJ1-5	TRBV28	TGTGCCAGCAGGGTTACAGGGCCCCTCAATCAGCCCCAGCATTTT	CASRVTGPLNQPQHF
.	.	TRBJ1-1	TRBV24-1	TGTGCCACCCGGGCGACGGAACCCTTGAACACTGAAGCTTTCTTT	CATRATEPLNTEAFF
few	TRBD2	TRBJ2-7	TRBV6-1	TGTGCCAGCAGTGAAGCCCTACCGACTAGCGGGGGGGCCTACGAGCAGTACTTC	CASSEALPTSGGAYEQYF
many	.	TRBJ2-7	TRBV6-1	TGTGCCAGCAGTGTACGCTACGAGCAGTACTTC	CASSVRYEQYF
few	.	TRBJ1-1	TRBV19	TGTGCCACCAGTCGCGACCGGCCCCTTGAAGCTTTCTTT	CATSRDRPLEAFF
few	TRBD2	TRBJ2-7	TRBV11-3	TGTGCCGGCAGCCCGGATCCGGGACTAGCGGGAGTGTACGAGCAGTACTTC	CAGSPDPGLAGVYEQYF
many	TRBD2	TRBJ2-4	TRBV28	TGTGCCAGCAGCCCCACTAGCGGGAGTGACAAAAACATTCAGTACTTC	CASSPTSGSDKNIQYF
many	TRBD1	TRBJ2-7	TRBV2	TGTGCCAGCAGAGTACAGGGGGACACCTACGAGCAGTACTTC	CASRVQGDTYEQYF
.	.	TRBJ1-1	TRBV5-1	TGCGCCAGCAGCCAATCAGGGGAACCCACTGAAGCTTTCTTT	CASSQSGEPTEAFF
many	.	TRBJ1-2	TRBV5-1	TGCGCCAGCAGTAGGGGAAGGGGTTACGACGGCTACACCTTC	CASSRGRGYDGYTF
many	.	TRBJ1-6	TRBV2	TGTGCCAGCAGACGCCGACAGGAGAATTCACCCCTCCACTTT	CASRRRQENSPLHF
many	.	TRBJ2-7	TRBV11-2	TGTGCCAGCAGCCCGGACCCCGACAGCGAGCAGTACTTC	CASSPDPDSEQYF
many	.	TRBJ1-1	TRBV28	TGTGCCAGCAGTTCGATCATGAGAGCTTTCTTT	CASSSIMRAFF
many	TRBD1	TRBJ1-2	TRBV6-5	TGTGCCAGCAGTTACTCCGGGACAGGGGACTATGGCTACACCTTC	CASSYSGTGDYGYTF
many	.	TRBJ2-5	TRBV28	TGTGCCAGCAGCCAAGACCGATCCCGGGGGACCCAGTACTTC	CASSQDRSRGTQYF
few	.	TRBJ1-2	TRBV7-2	TGTGCCAGCAGCCCCAGCAGGGGACACCTAAACTATGGCTACACCTTC	CASSPSRGHLNYGYTF